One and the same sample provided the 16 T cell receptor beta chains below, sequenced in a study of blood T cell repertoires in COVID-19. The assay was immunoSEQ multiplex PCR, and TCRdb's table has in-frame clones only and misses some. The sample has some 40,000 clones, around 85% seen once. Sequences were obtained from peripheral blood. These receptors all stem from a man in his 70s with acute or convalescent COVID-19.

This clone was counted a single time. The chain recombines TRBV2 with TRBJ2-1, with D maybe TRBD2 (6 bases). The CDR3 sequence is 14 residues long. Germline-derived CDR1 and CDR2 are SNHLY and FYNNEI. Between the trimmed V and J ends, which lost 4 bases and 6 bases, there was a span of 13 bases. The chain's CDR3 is CASSVTGVLNEQFF. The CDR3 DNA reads TGTGCCAGCAGTGTTACGGGAGTCCTCAATGAGCAGTTCTTC.

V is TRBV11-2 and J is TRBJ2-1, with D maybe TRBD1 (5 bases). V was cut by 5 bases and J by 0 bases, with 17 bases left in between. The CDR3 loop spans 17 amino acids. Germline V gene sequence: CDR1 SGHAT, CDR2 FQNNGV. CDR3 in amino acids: CASSPRHTGNSYNEQFF. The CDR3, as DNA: TGTGCCAGCAGCCCCCGCCACACAGGCAACTCCTACAATGAGCAGTTCTTC.

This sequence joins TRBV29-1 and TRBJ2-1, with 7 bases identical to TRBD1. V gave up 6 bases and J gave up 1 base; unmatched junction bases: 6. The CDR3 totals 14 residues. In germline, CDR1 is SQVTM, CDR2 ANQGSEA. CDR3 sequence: CSVAGTASYNEQFF. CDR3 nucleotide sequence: TGCAGCGTAGCCGGGACAGCATCCTACAATGAGCAGTTCTTC.

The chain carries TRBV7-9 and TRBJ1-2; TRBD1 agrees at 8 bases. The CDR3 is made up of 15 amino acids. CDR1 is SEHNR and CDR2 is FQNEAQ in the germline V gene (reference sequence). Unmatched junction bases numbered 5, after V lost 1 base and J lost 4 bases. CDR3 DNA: TGTGCCAGCAGCTTAGAAAGGACAGGGTTCTATGGCTACACCTTC. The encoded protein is CASSLERTGFYGYTF.

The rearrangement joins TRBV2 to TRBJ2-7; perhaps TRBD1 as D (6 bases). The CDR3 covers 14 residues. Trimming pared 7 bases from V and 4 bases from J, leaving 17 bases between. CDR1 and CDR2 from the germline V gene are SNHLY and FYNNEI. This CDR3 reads CASKPTGHFYEQYF. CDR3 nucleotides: TGTGCCAGCAAACCTACGGGACACTTTTACGAGCAGTACTTC. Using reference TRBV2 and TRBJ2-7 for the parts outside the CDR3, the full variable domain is EPEVTQTPSHQVTQMGQEVILRCVPISNHLYFYWYRQILGQKVEFLVSFYNNEISEKSEIFDDQFSVERPDGSNFTLKIRSTKLEDSAMYFCASKPTGHFYEQYFGPGTRLTVT.

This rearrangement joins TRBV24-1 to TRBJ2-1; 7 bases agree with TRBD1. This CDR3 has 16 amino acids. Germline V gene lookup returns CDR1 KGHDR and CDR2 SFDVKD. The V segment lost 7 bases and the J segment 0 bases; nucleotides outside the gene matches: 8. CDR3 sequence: CATSLQGPSSYNEQFF. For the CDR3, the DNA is TGTGCCACCAGCCTACAGGGGCCGAGCTCCTACAATGAGCAGTTCTTC.

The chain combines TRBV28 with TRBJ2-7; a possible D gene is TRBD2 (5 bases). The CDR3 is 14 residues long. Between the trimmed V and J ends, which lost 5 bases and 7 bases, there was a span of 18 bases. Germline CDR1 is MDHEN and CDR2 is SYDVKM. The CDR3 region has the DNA TGTGCCAGCAGTCCCCACGGGATCCCCTGGGAGCAGTACTTC. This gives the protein CASSPHGIPWEQYF.

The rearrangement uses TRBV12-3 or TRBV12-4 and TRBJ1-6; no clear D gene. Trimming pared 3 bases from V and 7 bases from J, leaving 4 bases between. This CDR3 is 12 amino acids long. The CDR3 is CASSFGNSPLHF. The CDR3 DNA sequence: TGTGCCAGCAGTTTCGGGAATTCACCCCTCCACTTT.

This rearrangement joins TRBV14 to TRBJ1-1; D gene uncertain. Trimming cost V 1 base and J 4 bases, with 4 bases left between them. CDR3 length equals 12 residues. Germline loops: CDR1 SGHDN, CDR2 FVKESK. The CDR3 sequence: CASSQVSTEAFF. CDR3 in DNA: TGTGCCAGCAGCCAAGTTAGCACTGAAGCTTTCTTT.

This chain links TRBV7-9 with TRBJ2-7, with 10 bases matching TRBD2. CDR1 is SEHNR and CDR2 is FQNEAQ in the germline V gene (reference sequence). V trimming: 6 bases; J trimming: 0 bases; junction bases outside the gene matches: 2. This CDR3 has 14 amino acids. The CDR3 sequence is CASRAGGNSYEQYF. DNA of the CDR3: TGTGCCAGCAGAGCGGGAGGGAACTCCTACGAGCAGTACTTC.

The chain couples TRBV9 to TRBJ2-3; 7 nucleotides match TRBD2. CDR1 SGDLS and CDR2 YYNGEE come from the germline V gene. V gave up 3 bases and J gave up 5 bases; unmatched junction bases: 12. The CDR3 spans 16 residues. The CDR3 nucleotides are TGTGCCAGCAGCGCCACTGGCGGGAGTCGGGTAGATACGCAGTATTTT. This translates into CASSATGGSRVDTQYF.

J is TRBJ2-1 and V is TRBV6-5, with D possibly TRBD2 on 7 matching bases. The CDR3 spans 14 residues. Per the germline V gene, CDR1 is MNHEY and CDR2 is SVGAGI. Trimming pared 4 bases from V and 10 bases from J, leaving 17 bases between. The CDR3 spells CASSWTGGSLEQFF. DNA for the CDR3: TGTGCCAGCAGTTGGACGGGGGGCTCACTCGAGCAGTTCTTC.

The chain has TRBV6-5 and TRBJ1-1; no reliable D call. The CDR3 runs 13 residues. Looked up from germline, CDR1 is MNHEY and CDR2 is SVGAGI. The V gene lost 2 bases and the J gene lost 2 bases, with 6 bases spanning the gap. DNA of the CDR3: TGTGCCAGCAGTTACATGAGTAACACTGAAGCTTTCTTT. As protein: CASSYMSNTEAFF.

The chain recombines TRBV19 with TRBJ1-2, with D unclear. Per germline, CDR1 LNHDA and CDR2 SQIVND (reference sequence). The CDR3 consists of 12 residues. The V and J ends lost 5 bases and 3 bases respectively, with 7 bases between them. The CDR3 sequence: CASSLTHYGYTF. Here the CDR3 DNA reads TGTGCCAGTAGTCTCACTCACTATGGCTACACCTTC. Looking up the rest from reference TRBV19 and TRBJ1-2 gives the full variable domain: DGGITQSPKYLFRKEGQNVTLSCEQNLNHDAMYWYRQDPGQGLRLIYYSQIVNDFQKGDIAEGYSVSREKKESFPLTVTSAQKNPTAFYLCASSLTHYGYTFGSGTRLTVV.

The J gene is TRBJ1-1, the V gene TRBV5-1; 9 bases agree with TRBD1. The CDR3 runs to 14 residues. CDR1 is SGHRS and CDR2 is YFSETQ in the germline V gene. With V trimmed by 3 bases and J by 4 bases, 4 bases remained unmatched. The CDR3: CASSSSQGATEAFF. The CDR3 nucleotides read TGCGCCAGCAGCTCGTCACAGGGGGCCACTGAAGCTTTCTTT.

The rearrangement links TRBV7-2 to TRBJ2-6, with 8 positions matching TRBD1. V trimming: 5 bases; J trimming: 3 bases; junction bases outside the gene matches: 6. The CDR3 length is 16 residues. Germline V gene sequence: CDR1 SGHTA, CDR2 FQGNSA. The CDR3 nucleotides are TGTGCCAGCAGCCCCGCGACAGGGGTTGGGGCCAACGTCCTGACTTTC. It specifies CASSPATGVGANVLTF.